This T cell receptor (beta chain) was retrieved from a study of blood T cells in healthy people across ages. Regarding the study as a whole: Roughly linearly, TCR beta diversity per million T cells fell as age increased. In these data, TCR beta diversity tracked strongly with naive T cell percentage. Unsorted PBMCs blocked a conclusive comparison of naive and antigen-experienced cells.

A second PCR of 7 to 11 cycles used a sample-barcoded 5' primer and a J-beta primer mix. TCRdb fed the 5' RACE reads into MiXCR, producing one record per CDR3 protein. The data hold some 1.7 million distinct CDR3 sequences, with over 25% observed a single time. The CDR3 is 15 residues long. The germline V gene encodes CDR1 SQVTM and CDR2 ANQGSEA. This clonotype occurred a few times. Its antigen remains unknown. V gene TRBV29-1 combines with J gene TRBJ2-1, with D perhaps matching TRBD2 (6 bases). Sequencing was performed on blood. The clonotype comes from a woman in her twenties or thirties in good health. The CDR3 reads CGHRILRERVLPGFF. CDR3 DNA: TGCGGCCATAGAATCCTTCGGGAGCGGGTCCTCCCGGGGTTCTTC.